This T cell receptor (beta chain) was recorded in a study of CD4+ T cells in melanoma. The CDR3 has 15 amino acids. CDR1 and CDR2 (germline): LNHDA, SQIVND (reference sequence). Trimming removed 5 bases from V and 1 base from J; junction bases left unmatched: 2. TCRdb's table, derived via immunoSEQ multiplex PCR, lists solely in-frame clones and lacks some. The sample consists of around 100,000 clones, approximately 92% of them appearing once. The source of this sequence is a human donor with melanoma. The sequenced material came from peripheral blood. The chain has TRBV19 and TRBJ2-1, with TRBD2 matching over 10 bases. CDR3 bases: TGTGCCAGTAGTCTTAGCGGGAGGTCCTACAATGAGCAGTTCTTC. Translation gives CASSLSGRSYNEQFF.